The sequence of this T cell receptor (beta chain) was determined in a study of T cells after yellow fever vaccination. Study at large: Those fractions that held only low numbers of cells were prepared using the SMART-Seq v4 Ultra Low Input RNA kit.

This CDR3 comprises 13 residues. V lost 4 bases, J lost 7 bases, and 4 bases stayed unmatched. Of note for this clonotype: Antigen specificity is unknown.

Study-wide points: Peaking faster, on day 5 versus 15, the secondary response was nonetheless weaker. Bulk-population clonotypes that are abundant could appear as contaminants in FACS-sorted repertoires.

The authors made TCR cDNA by 5'RACE template switching, adding a universal primer site and UMIs. One entry per CDR3 protein results from TCRdb running MiXCR on the 5' RACE reads. The repertoire holds hundreds of thousands of distinct CDR3 sequences, around 12% seen once, with 2.5% to 3.5% in the top ten. This sequence joins TRBV12-3 or TRBV12-4 and TRBJ1-2; TRBD1 matches at 9 bases. This material consisted of CD4+ T cells sorted from PBMCs, taken 15 days after the yellow fever booster vaccination. The clonotype was recovered from a man aged 18 to 30 who received the YFV17D yellow fever vaccine. This CDR3 is CASSYNRGLGYTF. CDR3 DNA sequence: TGTGCCAGCAGTTATAACAGGGGGCTTGGCTACACCTTC.